This paragraph reports one TCR beta chain. The sample comes from a study of blood T cell repertoires in COVID-19. Background on the study: Italy, Spain and the United States were the sources of the convalescent and acute COVID-19 samples. Sources were T cells, B-cell-depleted T cells, or PBMCs; the material itself was cDNA or gDNA.

Per the germline V gene, CDR1 is SGHRS and CDR2 is YFSETQ. Trimming pared 0 bases from V and 4 bases from J, leaving 8 bases between. The CDR3 spans 14 residues. Authors' processing steps: Estimates of nucleated cell counts were drawn from the amplification of reference gene primers. The protocol was immunoSEQ multiplex PCR, while the TCRdb copy is restricted to in-frame clones and leaves out a portion. V, J and clone size are taken as reported in that table, and D and trimming were inferred from the DNA itself. Of under 150,000 clones listed, almost 80% were seen once; the top ten hold over 6.5%. Sequencing used peripheral blood. This receptor was obtained from a middle-aged man with active or convalescent COVID-19. The chain uses TRBV5-1 and TRBJ1-3; tentative D call: TRBD1 (5 bases). CDR3 amino acids: CASSLVGAGNTIYF. Here the CDR3 DNA reads TGCGCCAGCAGCTTGGTAGGGGCCGGAAACACCATATATTTT.